This T cell receptor (beta chain) derives from a study of T cell repertoires in cytomegalovirus infection. Study overall: Evidence of both CMV infection and a matching HLA type came from public TCR beta signatures.

V was trimmed by 2 bases and J by 4 bases, leaving 8 bases between them. This CDR3 is 13 amino acids long. Germline CDR1 reads MRHNA; CDR2 reads SNTAGT. Concerning this clonotype itself: Antigen: not known.

Whole-study findings and limits: HLA-C-restricted CMV-specific TCR beta clonotypes were dominant in the ex vivo response. Accumulated public TCR beta family frequency recognized individuals carrying CMV together with the relevant HLA.

TCRdb analysed the reads with MiXCR anew, one entry per CDR3 protein. The sample holds tens of thousands of distinct CDR3 sequences, around 34% seen once. This clonotype originated in a human donor in good health (CMV status not recorded). Some clones in this sample may be carry-over from other donors' samples. The chain employs TRBV6-4 and TRBJ1-2; unclear D gene. The sequencing sample was made of PBMCs, sequenced either directly or after in vitro stimulation (not recorded which). DNA of the CDR3: TGTGCCAGCAGTGACGAGATAAGCTATGGCTACACCTTC. It codes for CASSDEISYGYTF.